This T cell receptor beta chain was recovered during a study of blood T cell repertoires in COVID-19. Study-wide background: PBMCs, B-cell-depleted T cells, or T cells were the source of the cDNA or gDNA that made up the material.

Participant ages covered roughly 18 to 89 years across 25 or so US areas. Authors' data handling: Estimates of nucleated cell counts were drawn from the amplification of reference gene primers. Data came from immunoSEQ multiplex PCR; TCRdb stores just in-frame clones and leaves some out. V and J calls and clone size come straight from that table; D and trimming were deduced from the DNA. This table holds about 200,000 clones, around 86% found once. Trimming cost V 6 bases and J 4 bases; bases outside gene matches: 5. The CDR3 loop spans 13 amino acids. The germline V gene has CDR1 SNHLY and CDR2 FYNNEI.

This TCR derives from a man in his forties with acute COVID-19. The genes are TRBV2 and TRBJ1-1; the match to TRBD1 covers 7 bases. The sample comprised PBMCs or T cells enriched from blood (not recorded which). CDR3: CASSQDRATEAFF. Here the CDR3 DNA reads TGTGCCAGCAGCCAAGACAGGGCCACTGAAGCTTTCTTT. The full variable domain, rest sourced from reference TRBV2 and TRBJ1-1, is EPEVTQTPSHQVTQMGQEVILRCVPISNHLYFYWYRQILGQKVEFLVSFYNNEISEKSEIFDDQFSVERPDGSNFTLKIRSTKLEDSAMYFCASSQDRATEAFFGQGTRLTVV.